The rows below give T cell receptor beta chains drawn from one sample of a study of OX40 agonist ivuxolimab in advanced cancers. The method was immunoSEQ multiplex PCR; TCRdb's version includes in-frame clones alone and lacks a portion of them. The sample includes approximately 45,000 clones, roughly 94% seen only once; the top ten take approximately 10%. The sequencing used CD4+ or CD8+ T cells sorted from blood, collected in a trial of the OX40 agonist ivuxolimab. Receptor source: an adult with an advanced solid tumor such as melanoma, head and neck, liver or kidney cancer. Both conserved end residues are part of each CDR3. D genes are given only for firm matches. Clone size, where shown, is once, few, many, or a class for clones that have expanded.

cdr3_aa: CASSVGGEYRGEQFF
cdr3_nt: TGTGCCAGCAGCGTAGGGGGAGAGTATCGGGGTGAGCAGTTCTTC
clone_size: NA
j_call: TRBJ2-1
d_call: NA
v_call: TRBV9

cdr3_aa: CASSSTGTGYYEQYF
cdr3_nt: TGTGCCAGCAGCTCAACCGGGACAGGGTACTACGAGCAGTACTTC
clone_size: NA
j_call: TRBJ2-7
d_call: TRBD1
v_call: TRBV5-6

cdr3_aa: CASSQFPRGNTEAFF
cdr3_nt: TGCGCCAGCAGTCAATTTCCCCGAGGGAACACTGAAGCTTTCTTT
clone_size: NA
j_call: TRBJ1-1
d_call: NA
v_call: TRBV23-1

cdr3_aa: CASSAGALDTQYF
cdr3_nt: TGTGCCAGCAGTGCGGGCGCGTTGGATACGCAGTATTTT
clone_size: NA
j_call: TRBJ2-3
d_call: NA
v_call: TRBV6-4

cdr3_aa: CAWSVADYYEQYF
cdr3_nt: TGTGCCTGGAGTGTAGCAGACTACTACGAGCAGTACTTC
clone_size: NA
j_call: TRBJ2-7
d_call: NA
v_call: TRBV30

cdr3_aa: CASSEYSRDRGQETQYF
cdr3_nt: TGTGCCAGCAGTGAATATTCCAGGGACAGGGGCCAAGAGACCCAGTACTTC
clone_size: NA
j_call: TRBJ2-5
d_call: TRBD1
v_call: TRBV25-1

cdr3_aa: CASSQGTGNYGYTF
cdr3_nt: TGTGCCAGCAGCCAAGGTACAGGGAACTATGGCTACACCTTC
clone_size: NA
j_call: TRBJ1-2
d_call: NA
v_call: TRBV14

cdr3_aa: CASSPNTYGYTF
cdr3_nt: TGTGCCAGTAGTCCCAACACCTATGGCTACACCTTC
clone_size: few
j_call: TRBJ1-2
d_call: NA
v_call: TRBV19

cdr3_aa: CASSLVGGVSYNEQFF
cdr3_nt: TGTGCCAGCAGCTTAGTGGGTGGTGTGTCCTACAATGAGCAGTTCTTC
clone_size: NA
j_call: TRBJ2-1
d_call: NA
v_call: TRBV14

cdr3_aa: CASSFGTGSWEQYF
cdr3_nt: TGCGCCAGCAGCTTCGGGACAGGGTCCTGGGAGCAGTACTTC
clone_size: NA
j_call: TRBJ2-7
d_call: TRBD1
v_call: TRBV5-1

cdr3_aa: CASSHTQGDYYEQYF
cdr3_nt: TGCGCCAGCAGCCATACACAGGGTGACTACTACGAGCAGTACTTC
clone_size: NA
j_call: TRBJ2-7
d_call: NA
v_call: TRBV4-1

cdr3_aa: CASSVGAGPKGNTIYF
cdr3_nt: TGTGCCAGCAGCGTAGGAGCTGGGCCGAAGGGAAACACCATATATTTT
clone_size: NA
j_call: TRBJ1-3
d_call: NA
v_call: TRBV9

cdr3_aa: CASSPPGIAGGPTDTQYF
cdr3_nt: TGTGCCAGCAGCCCCCCCGGGATAGCGGGAGGGCCAACAGATACGCAGTATTTT
clone_size: NA
j_call: TRBJ2-3
d_call: TRBD2
v_call: TRBV4-2

cdr3_aa: CASTLGPRGGYEQYF
cdr3_nt: TGTGCCAGCACCCTCGGGCCCAGAGGGGGTTACGAGCAGTACTTC
clone_size: NA
j_call: TRBJ2-7
d_call: NA
v_call: TRBV13

cdr3_aa: CATQGSYEQYF
cdr3_nt: TGTGCTACACAGGGTTCCTACGAGCAGTACTTC
clone_size: NA
j_call: TRBJ2-7
d_call: NA
v_call: TRBV25-1

cdr3_aa: CASSLDDGSSYEQYF
cdr3_nt: TGTGCCAGCAGCCTCGACGACGGCTCAAGCTACGAGCAGTACTTC
clone_size: once
j_call: TRBJ2-7
d_call: NA
v_call: TRBV4-2

cdr3_aa: CASSRLAGGPRAYNEQFF
cdr3_nt: TGTGCCAGCAGCCGGCTAGCGGGAGGGCCCAGGGCCTACAATGAGCAGTTCTTC
clone_size: NA
j_call: TRBJ2-1
d_call: TRBD2
v_call: TRBV7-2

cdr3_aa: CASSEVRNTGELFF
cdr3_nt: TGTGCCAGCAGTGAGGTGAGGAACACCGGGGAGCTGTTTTTT
clone_size: NA
j_call: TRBJ2-2
d_call: NA
v_call: TRBV28

cdr3_aa: CASSQPDRGSYEQYF
cdr3_nt: TGTGCCAGCAGCCAACCGGACAGGGGATCTTACGAGCAGTACTTC
clone_size: NA
j_call: TRBJ2-7
d_call: TRBD1
v_call: TRBV4-2

cdr3_aa: CASSLLPGRNNQPQHF
cdr3_nt: TGCGCCAGCAGCTTATTGCCCGGACGGAATAATCAGCCCCAGCATTTT
clone_size: NA
j_call: TRBJ1-5
d_call: NA
v_call: TRBV5-1

cdr3_aa: CASSLEGQGAGNEQFF
cdr3_nt: TGTGCCAGCAGCTTAGAGGGTCAGGGGGCGGGCAATGAGCAGTTCTTC
clone_size: NA
j_call: TRBJ2-1
d_call: TRBD1
v_call: TRBV11-3

cdr3_aa: CSVVPDSNNEQFF
cdr3_nt: TGCAGCGTTGTTCCGGACAGTAACAATGAGCAGTTCTTC
clone_size: NA
j_call: TRBJ2-1
d_call: NA
v_call: TRBV29-1

cdr3_aa: CASSLELRLAGQETQYF
cdr3_nt: TGTGCCAGCAGCTTAGAATTAAGGCTAGCGGGACAGGAGACCCAGTACTTC
clone_size: NA
j_call: TRBJ2-5
d_call: TRBD2
v_call: TRBV7-9

cdr3_aa: CASSLSGAPYEQYF
cdr3_nt: TGTGCCAGCAGTTTATCAGGGGCTCCCTACGAGCAGTACTTC
clone_size: NA
j_call: TRBJ2-7
d_call: NA
v_call: TRBV27

cdr3_aa: CASSHLRDTRRSEQYF
cdr3_nt: TGTGCCAGCAGCCATTTACGGGACACTCGTAGGAGCGAGCAGTACTTC
clone_size: NA
j_call: TRBJ2-7
d_call: NA
v_call: TRBV14

cdr3_aa: CASSIIAGGSGEQYF
cdr3_nt: TGTGCCAGCAGTATTATAGCGGGAGGGTCCGGCGAGCAGTACTTC
clone_size: NA
j_call: TRBJ2-7
d_call: TRBD2
v_call: TRBV27

cdr3_aa: CASSGPGTGLSGELFF
cdr3_nt: TGTGCCAGCAGCGGCCCCGGGACAGGGCTATCCGGGGAGCTGTTTTTT
clone_size: NA
j_call: TRBJ2-2
d_call: TRBD1
v_call: TRBV9

cdr3_aa: CASSLAQERGDQFF
cdr3_nt: TGTGCCAGCAGCTTAGCGCAAGAGCGGGGGGACCAGTTCTTC
clone_size: NA
j_call: TRBJ2-1
d_call: TRBD2
v_call: TRBV7-9

cdr3_aa: CASGLIGNEQFF
cdr3_nt: TGTGCTAGTGGTTTGATAGGCAATGAGCAGTTCTTC
clone_size: NA
j_call: TRBJ2-1
d_call: NA
v_call: TRBV12-5

cdr3_aa: CASSPSVLAGYNEQFF
cdr3_nt: TGTGCCAGCAGCCCCTCGGTGCTAGCGGGATACAATGAGCAGTTCTTC
clone_size: NA
j_call: TRBJ2-1
d_call: TRBD2
v_call: TRBV9

cdr3_aa: CAWDHGTGELFF
cdr3_nt: TGTGCCTGGGACCATGGCACCGGGGAGCTGTTTTTT
clone_size: NA
j_call: TRBJ2-2
d_call: NA
v_call: TRBV30

cdr3_aa: CASTEVAGGLSSYNEQFF
cdr3_nt: TGTGCCAGCACGGAAGTAGCGGGAGGCCTGAGCTCCTACAATGAGCAGTTCTTC
clone_size: NA
j_call: TRBJ2-1
d_call: TRBD2
v_call: TRBV7-2

cdr3_aa: CASSFLTDRVNTEAFF
cdr3_nt: TGTGCCAGCAGCTTCCTTACCGACAGGGTGAACACTGAAGCTTTCTTT
clone_size: NA
j_call: TRBJ1-1
d_call: TRBD1
v_call: TRBV13

cdr3_aa: CASSRWAGENEQYF
cdr3_nt: TGTGCCAGTAGTCGGTGGGCAGGGGAAAACGAGCAGTACTTC
clone_size: NA
j_call: TRBJ2-7
d_call: NA
v_call: TRBV19

cdr3_aa: CASSQGTGVFSSYNEQFF
cdr3_nt: TGCGCCAGCAGCCAAGGGACAGGGGTCTTTTCGAGTTACAATGAGCAGTTCTTC
clone_size: NA
j_call: TRBJ2-1
d_call: TRBD1
v_call: TRBV4-3

cdr3_aa: CASSQRRGGLTGYEQYF
cdr3_nt: TGTGCCAGCAGCCAACGAAGGGGGGGTCTAACAGGCTACGAGCAGTACTTC
clone_size: NA
j_call: TRBJ2-7
d_call: NA
v_call: TRBV28